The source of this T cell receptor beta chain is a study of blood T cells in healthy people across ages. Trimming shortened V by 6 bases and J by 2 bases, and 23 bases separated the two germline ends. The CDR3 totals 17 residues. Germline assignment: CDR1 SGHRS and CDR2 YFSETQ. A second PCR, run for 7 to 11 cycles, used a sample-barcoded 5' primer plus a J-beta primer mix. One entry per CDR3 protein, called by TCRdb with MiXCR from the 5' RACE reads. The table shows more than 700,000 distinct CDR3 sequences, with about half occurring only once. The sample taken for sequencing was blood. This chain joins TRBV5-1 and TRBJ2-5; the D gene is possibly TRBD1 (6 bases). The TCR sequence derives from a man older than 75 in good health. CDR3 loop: CASTPTGLGDLQETQYF. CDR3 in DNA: TGCGCCAGCACTCCTACAGGGCTAGGGGATTTACAAGAGACCCAGTACTTC.